Listed below are T cell receptor beta chains from one sample, sequenced in a study of cytomegalovirus exposure and HLA in healthy donors. Libraries were prepared by immunoSEQ multiplex PCR; TCRdb keeps only in-frame clonotypes and omits some of them. The sample carries a few hundred thousand clones, roughly 90% recorded once. Sequencing was carried out using PBMCs. The receptors originated from a woman under 30 in good health and CMV-seronegative. The CDR3 runs from the conserved cysteine through the conserved F or W. Fields, in order: D gene, J gene, V gene, CDR3 protein. A D gene is named only where the DNA matches it firmly.

d_gene: TRBD2; j_gene: TRBJ2-5; v_gene: TRBV5-1; CDR3aa: CASSQGLAGPMGETQYF
d_gene: TRBD2; j_gene: TRBJ2-1; v_gene: TRBV5-1; CDR3aa: CASSLVLTSGNNEQFF
d_gene: TRBD1; j_gene: TRBJ1-1; v_gene: TRBV29-1; CDR3aa: CSVARQGSTEAFF
d_gene: TRBD1; j_gene: TRBJ2-1; v_gene: TRBV27; CDR3aa: CASKDRAVGEQFF
d_gene: TRBD1; j_gene: TRBJ2-7; v_gene: TRBV10-1; CDR3aa: CASSATGNYEQYF
d_gene: TRBD1; j_gene: TRBJ2-3; v_gene: TRBV5-4; CDR3aa: CASMARDRLNTDTQYF
d_gene: TRBD2; j_gene: .; v_gene: TRBV7-2; CDR3aa: CASTPTSGGFYEQYF
d_gene: TRBD1; j_gene: TRBJ2-7; v_gene: TRBV6-1; CDR3aa: CASSEKGWGQGAYEQYF
d_gene: .; j_gene: TRBJ1-1; v_gene: TRBV9; CDR3aa: CASSVDLVNTEAFF
d_gene: TRBD2; j_gene: TRBJ2-1; v_gene: TRBV6-6; CDR3aa: CASRSGGDVDEQFF
d_gene: TRBD1; j_gene: TRBJ2-7; v_gene: TRBV14; CDR3aa: CASSQSGQALYEQYF
d_gene: .; j_gene: TRBJ2-4; v_gene: TRBV2; CDR3aa: CASSYGHQNIQYF
d_gene: .; j_gene: TRBJ2-5; v_gene: TRBV19; CDR3aa: CASSVRDFRETQYF
d_gene: .; j_gene: TRBJ1-3; v_gene: TRBV2; CDR3aa: CASSEAGAPGNTIYF
d_gene: TRBD1; j_gene: TRBJ1-1; v_gene: TRBV27; CDR3aa: CASSQPGQRTEAFF
d_gene: TRBD1; j_gene: TRBJ2-7; v_gene: TRBV9; CDR3aa: CASSVGAGQGLYEQYF
d_gene: .; j_gene: TRBJ2-1; v_gene: TRBV6-1; CDR3aa: CASSEASSPPYEQFF
d_gene: .; j_gene: TRBJ1-2; v_gene: TRBV9; CDR3aa: CASSASGYGYTF
d_gene: TRBD1; j_gene: TRBJ1-1; v_gene: TRBV5-1; CDR3aa: CASSTGQGEAFF
d_gene: .; j_gene: TRBJ2-2; v_gene: TRBV4-2; CDR3aa: CASSQARTANTGELFF
d_gene: TRBD2; j_gene: TRBJ2-1; v_gene: TRBV12-5; CDR3aa: CASGLVVGVGGGFYNEQFF
d_gene: TRBD2; j_gene: TRBJ2-3; v_gene: TRBV13; CDR3aa: CASSRSGGAGDTQYF
d_gene: .; j_gene: TRBJ1-1; v_gene: TRBV6-5; CDR3aa: CASSYNRNTEAFF
d_gene: TRBD2; j_gene: TRBJ2-1; v_gene: TRBV19; CDR3aa: CASSTPRSAGGFYNEQFF
d_gene: TRBD2; j_gene: TRBJ2-3; v_gene: TRBV10-3; CDR3aa: CAISESRGGHTDTQYF
d_gene: .; j_gene: TRBJ1-1; v_gene: TRBV27; CDR3aa: CASSSHRASDAFF
d_gene: TRBD1; j_gene: TRBJ1-6; v_gene: TRBV2; CDR3aa: CASSRLTGVRSPLHF
d_gene: .; j_gene: TRBJ1-2; v_gene: TRBV10-2; CDR3aa: CARPPSVDYRWNYGYTF